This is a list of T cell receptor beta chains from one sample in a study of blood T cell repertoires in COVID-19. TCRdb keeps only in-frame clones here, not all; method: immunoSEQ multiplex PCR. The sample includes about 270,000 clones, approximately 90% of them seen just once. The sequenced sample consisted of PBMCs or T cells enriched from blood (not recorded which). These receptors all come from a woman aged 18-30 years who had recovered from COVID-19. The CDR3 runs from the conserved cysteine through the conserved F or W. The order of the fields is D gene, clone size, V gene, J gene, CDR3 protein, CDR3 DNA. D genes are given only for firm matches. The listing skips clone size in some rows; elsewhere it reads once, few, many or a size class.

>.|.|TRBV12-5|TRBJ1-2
CASGFTGFGGYTF
TGTGCTAGTGGTTTTACAGGGTTCGGCGGCTACACCTTC
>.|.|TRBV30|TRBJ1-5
CAWPAREGSNQPQHF
TGTGCCTGGCCAGCTAGAGAGGGTAGCAATCAGCCCCAGCATTTT
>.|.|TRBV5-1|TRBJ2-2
CASSLESRTALNTGELFF
TGCGCCAGCAGCTTGGAGTCGAGGACAGCTTTGAACACCGGGGAGCTGTTTTTT
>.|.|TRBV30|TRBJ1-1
CAWSVRLGRRGRTEAFF
TGTGCCTGGAGTGTGAGGTTAGGGAGGAGAGGGAGAACTGAAGCTTTCTTT
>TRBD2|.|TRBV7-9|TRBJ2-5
CASSLGRGGRETQYF
TGTGCCAGCAGCTTAGGACGGGGAGGGCGGGAGACCCAGTACTTC
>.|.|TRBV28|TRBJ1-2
CASSSAGGTVYGYTF
TGTGCCAGCAGTTCCGCCGGAGGGACGGTTTATGGCTACACCTTC
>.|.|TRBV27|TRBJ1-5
CASRLRESNQPQHF
TGTGCCAGCAGATTGCGAGAAAGCAATCAGCCCCAGCATTTT
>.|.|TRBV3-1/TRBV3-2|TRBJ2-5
CASSQIPGAETQYF
TGTGCCAGCAGCCAAATTCCAGGGGCAGAGACCCAGTACTTC
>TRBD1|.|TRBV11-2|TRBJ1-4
CASSFRTGPNEKLFF
TGTGCCAGCAGCTTCCGGACAGGACCTAATGAAAAACTGTTTTTT
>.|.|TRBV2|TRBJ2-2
CASNPMGGGMNTGELFF
TGTGCCAGCAACCCGATGGGGGGGGGCATGAACACCGGGGAGCTGTTTTTT
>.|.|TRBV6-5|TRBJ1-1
CASRKRRALNTEAFF
TGTGCCAGCAGGAAACGCAGGGCCTTGAACACTGAAGCTTTCTTT
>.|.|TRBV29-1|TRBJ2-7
CSVGQGNEQYF
TGCAGCGTTGGGCAGGGAAACGAGCAGTACTTC
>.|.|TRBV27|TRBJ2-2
CASKGQANTGELFF
TGTGCCTCAAAGGGACAAGCGAACACCGGGGAGCTGTTTTTT
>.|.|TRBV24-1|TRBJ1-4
CATSVPPATASEKLFF
TGTGCCACCAGTGTTCCTCCGGCGACAGCGAGTGAAAAACTGTTTTTT
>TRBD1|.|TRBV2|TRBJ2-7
CASSRDRGLDEQYF
TGTGCCAGCAGCCGGGACAGGGGGCTGGACGAGCAGTACTTC
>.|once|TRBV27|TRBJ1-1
CASSLSSLTVEAFF
TGTGCCAGCAGTTTATCGTCACTGACAGTTGAAGCTTTCTTT
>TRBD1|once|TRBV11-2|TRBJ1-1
CASRRRQGGDTEAFF
TGTGCCAGCAGACGAAGACAGGGAGGTGACACTGAAGCTTTCTTT
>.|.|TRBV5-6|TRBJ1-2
CASSFSQGYGYTF
TGTGCCAGCAGCTTTTCTCAGGGCTATGGCTACACCTTC
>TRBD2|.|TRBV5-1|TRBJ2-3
CASSWTSGGAKDTQYF
TGCGCCAGCAGCTGGACTAGCGGGGGGGCCAAAGATACGCAGTATTTT
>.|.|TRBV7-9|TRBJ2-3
CASSSERDNTDTQYF
TGTGCCAGCAGCTCAGAGCGGGACAACACAGATACGCAGTATTTT
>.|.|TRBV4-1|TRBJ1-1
CASSPDRPGPEAFF
TGCGCCAGCAGCCCAGACCGACCAGGGCCTGAAGCTTTCTTT
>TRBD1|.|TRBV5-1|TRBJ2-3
CASRLGTGGYLTDTQYF
TGCGCCAGCAGACTGGGGACAGGGGGCTATCTAACAGATACGCAGTATTTT
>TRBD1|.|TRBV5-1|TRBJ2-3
CASSPGQGTDTQYF
TGCGCCAGCAGCCCAGGACAGGGGACAGATACGCAGTATTTT
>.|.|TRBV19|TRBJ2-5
CASSARPGLETQYF
TGTGCCAGTAGTGCGCGTCCGGGGTTGGAGACCCAGTACTTC
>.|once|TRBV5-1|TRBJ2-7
CASSLADWSGYEQYF
TGCGCCAGCAGCCTTGCGGATTGGAGTGGCTACGAGCAGTACTTC
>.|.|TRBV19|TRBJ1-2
CASSINREGGYTF
TGTGCCAGTAGTATTAACAGGGAGGGCGGCTACACCTTC
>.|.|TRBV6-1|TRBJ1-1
CASRGVGGRSGTEAFF
TGTGCCAGCCGTGGGGTGGGTGGGCGCAGCGGCACTGAAGCTTTCTTT
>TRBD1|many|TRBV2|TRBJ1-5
CASSPGTGQHF
TGTGCCAGCAGTCCAGGGACAGGGCAGCATTTT
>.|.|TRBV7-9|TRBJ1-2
CASSPVEGRSTYGYTF
TGTGCCAGCAGCCCCGTCGAGGGTAGGTCGACTTATGGCTACACCTTC
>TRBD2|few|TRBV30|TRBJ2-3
CAWSVHGGASSTQYF
TGTGCCTGGAGTGTACACGGGGGGGCTAGTTCTACGCAGTATTTT
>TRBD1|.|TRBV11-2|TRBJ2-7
CASSVGQGGYEQYF
TGTGCCAGCAGCGTTGGACAGGGTGGCTACGAGCAGTACTTC
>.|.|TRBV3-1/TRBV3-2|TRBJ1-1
CASSSGRQTEAFF
TGTGCCAGCAGCAGCGGGAGGCAAACTGAAGCTTTCTTT
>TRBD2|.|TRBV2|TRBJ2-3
CASSELAGGQGTDTQYF
TGTGCCAGCAGTGAACTAGCGGGGGGGCAGGGCACAGATACGCAGTATTTT
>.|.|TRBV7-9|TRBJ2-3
CASSLAVGGSDTQYF
TGTGCCAGCAGCTTAGCGGTGGGGGGTTCAGATACGCAGTATTTT
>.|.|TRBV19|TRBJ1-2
CASSIWAGGPTLYGYTF
TGTGCCAGTAGTATATGGGCAGGAGGCCCGACCTTATATGGCTACACCTTC
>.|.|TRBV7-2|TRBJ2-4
CASSLSGRAKNIQYF
TGTGCCAGCAGCTTATCGGGGAGAGCCAAAAACATTCAGTACTTC
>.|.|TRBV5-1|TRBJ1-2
CASSLFDSNYGYTF
TGCGCCAGCAGCTTATTCGACAGTAACTATGGCTACACCTTC
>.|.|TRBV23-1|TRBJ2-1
CASSQSERLYNEQFF
TGCGCCAGCAGTCAATCGGAGCGGCTATACAATGAGCAGTTCTTC
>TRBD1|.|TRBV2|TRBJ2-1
CASEMDRWTYNEQFF
TGTGCCAGCGAAATGGACAGGTGGACCTACAATGAGCAGTTCTTC
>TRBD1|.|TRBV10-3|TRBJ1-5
CAISERTGSNQPQHF
TGTGCCATCAGTGAGAGGACAGGTAGCAATCAGCCCCAGCATTTT
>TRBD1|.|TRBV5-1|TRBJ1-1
CASSAGQHLEAFF
TGCGCCAGCAGCGCGGGACAGCACCTAGAAGCTTTCTTT
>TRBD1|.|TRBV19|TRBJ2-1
CASAWGQGAGNEQFF
TGTGCCAGTGCCTGGGGACAGGGGGCAGGAAATGAGCAGTTCTTC
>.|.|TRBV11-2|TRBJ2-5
CASSLEAGSQETQYF
TGTGCCAGCAGCTTAGAGGCGGGCTCTCAAGAGACCCAGTACTTC
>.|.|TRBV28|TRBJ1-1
CASSLGSGTAFF
TGTGCCAGCAGTTTAGGGTCAGGCACAGCTTTCTTT
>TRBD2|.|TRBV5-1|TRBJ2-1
CASSTGLAGASYNEQFF
TGCGCCAGCAGCACGGGACTAGCGGGGGCCTCCTACAATGAGCAGTTCTTC
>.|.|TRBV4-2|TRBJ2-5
CASSQAGLGGGGLQETQYF
TGTGCCAGCAGCCAAGCCGGCTTAGGAGGGGGAGGGTTACAAGAGACCCAGTACTTC